Reported below is one T cell receptor (beta chain). The antigen is not known. The sample originates from a study of shared clonotypes between healthy human individuals. Study findings and constraints: When compared with the clonotypes that were shared by all four sorted-subset donors, the non-shared clonotypes turned out to have lower generation probabilities.

Germline assignment: CDR1 MGHDK and CDR2 SYGVNS. Deletions cut 3 bases from V and 4 bases from J, with 13 bases between. This CDR3 has 16 amino acids. Once extracted for a subset, genomic DNA was divided evenly among several immunoSEQ plates. TCRdb keeps only in-frame clones here, not all; method: immunoSEQ multiplex PCR. The data show about 2.3 million clones, 80% to 95% seen once. Sample: naive CD4+ T cells from PBMCs. Indicated subset: CD45RA+ positively selected. This receptor was identified in a man aged 18 to 35 in good health. Some clones in this sample may be carry-over from other donors' samples. The chain is built from TRBV25-1 and TRBJ2-6; the D gene is possibly TRBD1 (5 bases). This CDR3 is CASSELGRAGANVLTF. The CDR3, as DNA: TGTGCCAGCAGTGAGCTAGGCAGGGCCGGGGCCAACGTCCTGACTTTC.